This T cell receptor (beta chain) was profiled in a study of T-cell reconstitution after alpha-beta-depleted transplantation in children (dated by TCRdb to between 2015 and 2016). With regard to the full study: Using TCR repertoire profiling, the study quantitatively followed how T-cell immune reconstitution unfolded in children after TCRalphabeta/CD19-depleted allogeneic hematopoietic cell transplantation.

Comments on this clonotype: Which antigen it targets is not known. One base away there is no much larger clone; base qualities are not given.

Trimming takes 6 bases from V and 5 bases from J, and the germline ends sit 10 bases apart. The CDR3, cysteine through phenylalanine, is 12 amino acids long. Only the CDR3 DNA stays, 36 bases, in frame from base 1. The library relied on PCR. Sequencing relied on an Illumina HiSeq 2500. TCR library preparation used molecular barcoding, with unique molecular identifiers applied to normalize quantification of the TCRbeta repertoire. TCRdb ran its own pipeline on the public reads, namely fastp trimming at Q25 and MiXCR clone calling, and kept in-frame beta chains. Under each unique CDR3 protein, matching rows form one entry showing the most common genes and DNA. The sample yields about 360,000 distinct CDR3 sequences; about an eighth were counted once. The top ten clonotypes cover around 4.1% of the sample.

The input for sequencing was PBMCs, taken from the stem cell graft. The receptor's source is a human donor who donated a stem cell graft to a child with Fanconi anemia. The V gene is TRBV12-3 or TRBV12-4 and the J gene is TRBJ1-2, with the D gene call left open. At the DNA level, the sequence is TGTGCCAGCAGACGGGCCGGGTATGGCTACACCTTC. This is translated as CASRRAGYGYTF.